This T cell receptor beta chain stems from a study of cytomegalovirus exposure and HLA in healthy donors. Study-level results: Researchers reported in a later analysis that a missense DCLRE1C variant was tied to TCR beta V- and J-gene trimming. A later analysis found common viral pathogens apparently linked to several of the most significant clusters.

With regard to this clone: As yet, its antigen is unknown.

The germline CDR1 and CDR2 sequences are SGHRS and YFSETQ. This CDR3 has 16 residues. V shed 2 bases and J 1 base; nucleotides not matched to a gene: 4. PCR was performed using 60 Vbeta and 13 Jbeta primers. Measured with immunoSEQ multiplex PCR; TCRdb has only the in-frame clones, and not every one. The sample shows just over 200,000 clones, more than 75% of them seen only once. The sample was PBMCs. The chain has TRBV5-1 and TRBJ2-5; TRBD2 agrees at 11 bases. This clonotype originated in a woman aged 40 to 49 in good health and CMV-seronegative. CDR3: CASSFRLAGFQETQYF. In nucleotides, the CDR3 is TGCGCCAGCAGCTTTCGACTAGCGGGATTCCAAGAGACCCAGTACTTC.